This entry lists 26 T cell receptor beta chains sequenced from one sample in a study of neurological immune-mediated disorders. TCRdb processed the 5' RACE reads anew with MiXCR; each CDR3 protein has one entry. The repertoire has 15,000 to 20,000 distinct CDR3 sequences, over 8.5% of them found once; the top ten carry approximately 28%. Sequenced: CD8+ T cells from blood. These receptors all stem from a woman in her forties or fifties in good health.

This clonotype has at least ten counts. V is TRBV12-5 and J is TRBJ2-7; D not certain. Trimming removed 6 bases from V and 7 bases from J, with 16 bases in between. The CDR3 is made up of 13 amino acids. Germline V lookup: CDR1 LGHNT, CDR2 FRNRAP. The CDR3 DNA reads TGTGCTAGTGGCCAGACCTCGGTTGGGGAGCAGTACTTC. Translating it yields CASGQTSVGEQYF.

The sample holds many counts of this clonotype. The rearrangement links TRBV20-1 to TRBJ2-2; maybe TRBD2 (5 bases). CDR3 length equals 11 residues. CDR1 is DFQATT and CDR2 is SNEGSKA in the germline V gene (reference sequence). V was pared by 6 bases and J by 4 bases, with 6 bases between. CDR3 in amino acids: CSAGGTGELFF. The CDR3 nucleotides read TGCAGTGCAGGAGGCACCGGGGAGCTGTTTTTT.

This clonotype was picked up many times. The rearrangement links TRBV10-3 to TRBJ2-2; D is undetermined. CDR1 and CDR2 (germline): ENHRY, SYGVKD. The V end lost 0 bases, the J end lost 5 bases, and 7 bases lay between the germline ends. The CDR3 totals 14 residues. Here the CDR3 DNA reads TGTGCCATCAGTGAGTCGAGGTCAACCGGGGAGCTGTTTTTT. Protein sequence: CAISESRSTGELFF.

This clonotype has ten or more counts. V gene TRBV12-3 or TRBV12-4 combines with J gene TRBJ2-2, with D perhaps matching TRBD2 (5 bases). Trimming stripped 7 bases from V and 2 bases from J, with 14 bases between. The CDR3 spans 15 residues. The chain's CDR3 is CASTVRRDNTGELFF. CDR3 sequence (DNA): TGTGCCAGCACCGTCCGACGGGATAACACCGGGGAGCTGTTTTTT.

Remarks on this clonotype: Being one base from a much bigger clone, this may be a read error. J is TRBJ2-7 and V is TRBV29-1; D gene ambiguous. Germline CDR1 SQVTM, CDR2 ANQGSEA. The length of the CDR3 is 15 residues. CDR3 coding DNA: TGCAGCGTTGAAGATGTTCCGGGTCACTCCTACGTGCAGTACTTC. Protein: CSVEDVPGHSYVQYF.

This clonotype was counted at least ten times. This chain joins TRBV5-5 and TRBJ1-6; 9 nucleotides match TRBD1. J gave up 9 bases and V 1 base, and 2 bases lay outside the gene matches. Germline V gene sequence: CDR1 SGHKS, CDR2 YYEKEE (reference sequence). The CDR3 runs 14 residues. The CDR3 here is CASSLNRGLSPLHF. DNA for the CDR3: TGTGCCAGCAGCTTGAACAGGGGGCTTTCACCCCTCCACTTT.

This clonotype appeared many times. This chain links TRBV9 with TRBJ2-1; D remains ambiguous. The CDR3 length is 11 residues. The germline gives CDR1 SGDLS, CDR2 YYNGEE. V was trimmed by 1 base and J by 5 bases, leaving 1 base between them. In DNA form, the CDR3 reads TGTGCCAGCAGCGTAAACAATGAGCAGTTCTTC. The encoded protein is CASSVNNEQFF. Together with reference TRBV9 and TRBJ2-1, the CDR3 gives the full variable domain: DSGVTQTPKHLITATGQRVTLRCSPRSGDLSVYWYQQSLDQGLQFLIQYYNGEERAKGNILERFSAQQFPDLHSELNLSSLELGDSALYFCASSVNNEQFFGPGTRLTVL.

The chain uses TRBV3-1 and TRBJ2-7; no reliable D call. V gave up 0 bases and J gave up 0 bases, with 12 bases separating them. CDR1 and CDR2 from the germline V gene are LGHDT and YNNKEL (reference sequence). The CDR3 contains 16 residues. CDR3 residues: CASSQDRAASSYEQYF. As DNA, the CDR3 is TGTGCCAGCAGCCAAGATCGTGCAGCTAGCTCCTACGAGCAGTACTTC.

This clonotype was seen at least ten times. The gene calls are TRBV11-2 and TRBJ2-2, with 11 bases that match TRBD1. The germline V gene encodes CDR1 SGHAT and CDR2 FQNNGV. V lost 3 bases to trimming and J lost 1 base; unmatched junction nucleotides: 7. This CDR3 has 18 amino acids. CDR3 bases: TGTGCCAGCAGCTTCGGACAGGGGGCTATCCTGAACACCGGGGAGCTGTTTTTT. This translates into CASSFGQGAILNTGELFF.

This clonotype showed up many times. V is TRBV11-2 and J is TRBJ2-7; maybe TRBD2 (6 bases). CDR3 length equals 15 residues. V was shortened by 4 bases and J by 4 bases, with 17 bases between the two germline ends. CDR1 SGHAT and CDR2 FQNNGV come from the germline V gene. CDR3 loop: CASSYAGTGVYEQYF. DNA of the CDR3: TGTGCCAGCAGCTATGCCGGGACGGGAGTATACGAGCAGTACTTC.

This clonotype occurred many times. The chain couples TRBV4-3 to TRBJ2-7, with D tentatively TRBD1 (6 bases). Trimming pared 3 bases from V and 1 base from J, leaving 13 bases between. CDR1 and CDR2 from the germline V gene are LGHNA and YSLEER. The CDR3 loop spans 15 amino acids. The CDR3 region has the DNA TGCGCCAGCAGCCATGGTGAGGGACATTCCTACGAGCAGTACTTC. The encoded protein is CASSHGEGHSYEQYF.

This clonotype was seen repeatedly, ten times or more. The chain joins TRBV2 to TRBJ1-6; 8 nucleotides align to TRBD1. The germline gives CDR1 SNHLY, CDR2 FYNNEI. J lost 9 bases, V lost 1 base, and 2 bases had no gene match. There are 14 residues in the CDR3. The CDR3 coding sequence is TGTGCCAGCAGTGAAGGACAGGGGATTTCACCCCTCCACTTT. It is translated as CASSEGQGISPLHF.

J is TRBJ2-3 and V is TRBV6-5; D unresolved. In germline, CDR1 is MNHEY, CDR2 SVGAGI. Trimming stripped 6 bases from V and 0 bases from J, with 10 bases between. The CDR3 loop spans 14 amino acids. CDR3 in amino acids: CASSQRASTDTQYF. CDR3 sequence (DNA): TGTGCCAGCAGCCAAAGAGCTAGCACAGATACGCAGTATTTT.

There are many counts of this clonotype. V and J are TRBV5-6 and TRBJ2-1; 7 bases fit TRBD1. The CDR3 sequence is 15 residues long. V gave up 3 bases and J gave up 8 bases; unmatched junction bases: 11. Germline loops: CDR1 SGHDT, CDR2 YYEEEE. In DNA form, the CDR3 reads TGTGCCAGCAGCTCAGCCAGACAGGGTAGAGATGAGCAGTTCTTC. Its translation is CASSSARQGRDEQFF.

This clonotype came up many times. The chain couples TRBV10-3 to TRBJ1-4; 7 bases map to TRBD1. CDR3 length: 16 amino acids. V shed 3 bases, J shed 7 bases, and the junction held 11 bases outside the gene matches. CDR1 and CDR2 from the germline V gene are ENHRY and SYGVKD. Here the CDR3 reads CAISDNPPDRAEKLFF. For the CDR3, the DNA is TGTGCCATCAGTGATAACCCACCCGACAGGGCTGAAAAACTGTTTTTT.

This clonotype was counted many times. The chain has TRBV2 and TRBJ2-7; 8 nucleotides agree with TRBD1. The CDR3 totals 15 residues. Germline loops: CDR1 SNHLY, CDR2 FYNNEI. Trimming took 5 bases from V and 5 from J; bases not matched to a gene: 11. Here the CDR3 DNA reads TGTGCCAGCAGTCGACAGGGGAGCCCTCGCCACGAGCAGTACTTC. Protein product: CASSRQGSPRHEQYF. Drawing the rest from reference TRBV2 and TRBJ2-7, the complete variable domain is EPEVTQTPSHQVTQMGQEVILRCVPISNHLYFYWYRQILGQKVEFLVSFYNNEISEKSEIFDDQFSVERPDGSNFTLKIRSTKLEDSAMYFCASSRQGSPRHEQYFGPGTRLTVT.

The rearrangement uses TRBV29-1 and TRBJ1-2; D might be TRBD1 (5 bases). Per germline, CDR1 SQVTM and CDR2 ANQGSEA. The CDR3 is 11 residues long. V was clipped by 3 bases and J by 6 bases, with 8 bases between them. The chain's CDR3 is CSVEVRDGYTF. The DNA of the CDR3 is TGCAGCGTTGAGGTCAGGGATGGCTACACCTTC.

This clonotype has at least ten counts. The junction departs from germline at one end; a sequencing error may be responsible. The rearrangement joins TRBV25-1 to TRBJ1-2; D gene ambiguous. Germline CDR1 is MGHDK and CDR2 is SYGVNS. CDR3 size: 14 residues. The CDR3 nucleotides are TGTGCCAGCAGTAAATATGAGCTGCGCTATGGCTACACCTTC. It is translated as CASSKYELRYGYTF.

This clonotype was seen many times. The chain uses TRBV25-1 and TRBJ2-1, with 8 bases matching TRBD1. Germline values: CDR1 MGHDK, CDR2 SYGVNS. This CDR3 spans 17 amino acids. J was trimmed by 9 bases and V by 5 bases; bases with no gene match: 18. The DNA for the CDR3 is TGTGCCAGCAGTCAAGACAGGGGCGCCGCGCAGGAGGGTGAGCAGTTCTTC. Amino acids: CASSQDRGAAQEGEQFF.

Many counts were recorded for this clonotype. V and J are TRBV20-1 and TRBJ2-3; maybe TRBD2 (6 bases). CDR1 and CDR2 (germline): DFQATT, SNEGSKA (reference sequence). V was cut by 8 bases and J by 4 bases, with 22 bases left in between. The CDR3 is 15 residues long. This chain's CDR3 is CSLAGSRGDADTQYF. CDR3 in DNA: TGCAGTTTGGCGGGGTCCCGAGGGGACGCAGATACGCAGTATTTT.

The sample holds many counts of this clonotype. The V call is TRBV27, the J call TRBJ2-7; TRBD1 aligns across 10 bases. This CDR3 has 15 amino acids. Losses at the gene ends were 6 bases for V and 3 bases for J; bases not matched to a gene: 8. Germline V gene data show CDR1 as MNHEY and CDR2 as SMNVEV (reference sequence). CDR3 sequence reads: CASSQRDRGFYEQYF. The CDR3 DNA is TGTGCCAGCAGCCAGCGGGACAGGGGCTTCTACGAGCAGTACTTC.

On this clonotype: One junction end disagrees with the germline gene, perhaps due to a read error. The chain has TRBV7-9 and TRBJ2-1; D not resolved. The CDR3 is 15 amino acids. Germline V gene sequence: CDR1 SEHNR, CDR2 FQNEAQ (reference sequence). CDR3 amino acids: CSSSEPLGSYNEQFF. The DNA of the CDR3 is TGCTCCAGCAGCGAGCCCCTGGGGTCCTACAATGAGCAGTTCTTC.

Ten or more counts support this clonotype. V and J are TRBV5-1 and TRBJ2-7; D is unclear. The ends were cut back, 1 base at V and 6 bases at J, with 8 bases in the middle. This CDR3 spans 12 amino acids. Germline V gene lookup returns CDR1 SGHRS and CDR2 YFSETQ. DNA for the CDR3: TGCGCCAGCAGCTTGTATCACTCCGAGCAGTACTTC. Residues: CASSLYHSEQYF.

This chain connects TRBV7-2 to TRBJ2-7, with D unclear. The V gene lost 5 bases and the J gene lost 4 bases, with 12 bases spanning the gap. The CDR3 covers 13 residues. CDR1 is SGHTA, CDR2 FQGNSA, per germline. The CDR3 DNA reads TGTGCCAGCAGCCGAACGACTTTATACGAGCAGTACTTC. Encoded protein: CASSRTTLYEQYF.

This clonotype was recorded at least ten times. The J gene is TRBJ2-3, the V gene TRBV7-2; 8 bases map to TRBD2. The CDR3 is made up of 16 amino acids. Per germline, CDR1 SGHTA and CDR2 FQGNSA. Unmatched junction bases numbered 8, after V lost 1 base and J lost 5 bases. This CDR3 is CASSLESGGPGDTQYF. CDR3 DNA sequence: TGTGCCAGCAGCTTAGAATCGGGGGGGCCCGGAGATACGCAGTATTTT.

The sample holds many counts of this clonotype. V and J are TRBV20-1 and TRBJ2-7; 7 positions agree with TRBD1. After removal of 5 bases from V and 6 bases from J, the junction contained 7 bases not matched to a gene. The CDR3 runs 12 residues. Per germline, CDR1 DFQATT and CDR2 SNEGSKA (reference sequence). CDR3 amino acids: CSAPRPGGEQYF. CDR3 nucleotide sequence: TGCAGTGCTCCACGACCAGGGGGCGAGCAGTACTTC.